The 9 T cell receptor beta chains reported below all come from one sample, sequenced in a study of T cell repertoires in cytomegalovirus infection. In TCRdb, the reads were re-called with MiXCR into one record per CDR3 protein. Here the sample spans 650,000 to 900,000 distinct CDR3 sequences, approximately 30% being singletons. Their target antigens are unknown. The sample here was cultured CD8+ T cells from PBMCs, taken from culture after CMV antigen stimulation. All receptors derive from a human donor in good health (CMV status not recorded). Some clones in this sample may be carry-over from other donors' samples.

The CDR3 region is CASSREGQRGIRETQYF. CDR3 nucleotides: TGCGCCAGCAGCCGAGAGGGCCAGCGGGGGATTCGGGAGACCCAGTACTTC. The chain links TRBV4-1 to TRBJ2-5, with 8 bases matching TRBD2. The CDR3 is 17 amino acids. CDR1 is MGHRA, CDR2 YSYEKL, per germline. V dropped 4 bases and J dropped 5; count of bases not matched to a gene: 15.

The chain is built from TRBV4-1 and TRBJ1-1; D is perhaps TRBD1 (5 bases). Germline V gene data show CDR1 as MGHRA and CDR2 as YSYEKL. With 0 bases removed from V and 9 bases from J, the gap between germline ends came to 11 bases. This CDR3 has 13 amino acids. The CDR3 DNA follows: TGCGCCAGCAGCCAAGATCTCTGGGGGAAAGCTTTCTTT. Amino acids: CASSQDLWGKAFF.

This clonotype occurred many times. The CDR3, as DNA: TGTGCCAGCAGCTTAGGCACGAGAGGGAGCACTGAAGCTTTCTTT. It specifies CASSLGTRGSTEAFF. The J gene is TRBJ1-1, the V gene TRBV7-8; D gene unclear. The V end lost 1 base, the J end lost 4 bases, and 13 bases lay between the germline ends. Germline CDR1 is SGHVS and CDR2 is FQNEAQ. The CDR3 spans 15 residues.

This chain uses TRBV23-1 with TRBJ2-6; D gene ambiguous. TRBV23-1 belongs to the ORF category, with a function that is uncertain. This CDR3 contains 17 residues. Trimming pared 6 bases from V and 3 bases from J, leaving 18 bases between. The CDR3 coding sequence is TGCGCCAGCAGCCCATCGTCTAATTGGCGTGGGGCCAACGTCCTGACTTTC. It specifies CASSPSSNWRGANVLTF.

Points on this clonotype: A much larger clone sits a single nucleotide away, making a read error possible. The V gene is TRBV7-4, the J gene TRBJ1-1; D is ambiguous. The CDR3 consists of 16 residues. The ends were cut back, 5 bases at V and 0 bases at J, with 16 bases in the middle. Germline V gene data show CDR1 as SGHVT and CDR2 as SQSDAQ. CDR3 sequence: CASSVGSVGLNTEAFF. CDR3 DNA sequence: TGTGCCAGCAGCGTAGGGTCGGTCGGTCTGAACACTGAAGCTTTCTTT.

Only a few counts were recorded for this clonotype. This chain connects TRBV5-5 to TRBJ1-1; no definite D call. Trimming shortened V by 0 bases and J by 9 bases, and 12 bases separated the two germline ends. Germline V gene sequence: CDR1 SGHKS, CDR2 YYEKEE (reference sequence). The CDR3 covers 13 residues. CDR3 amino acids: CASSLAGDEKAFF. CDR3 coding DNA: TGTGCCAGCAGCTTGGCGGGAGATGAAAAAGCTTTCTTT.

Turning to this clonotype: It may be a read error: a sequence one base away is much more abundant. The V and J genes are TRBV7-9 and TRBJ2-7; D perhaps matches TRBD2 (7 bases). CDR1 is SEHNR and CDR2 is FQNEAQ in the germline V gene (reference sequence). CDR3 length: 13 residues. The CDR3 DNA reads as TGTGCCAGCGGCAGAGGGGGGGACTACGAGCATTACTTC. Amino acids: CASGRGGDYEHYF.

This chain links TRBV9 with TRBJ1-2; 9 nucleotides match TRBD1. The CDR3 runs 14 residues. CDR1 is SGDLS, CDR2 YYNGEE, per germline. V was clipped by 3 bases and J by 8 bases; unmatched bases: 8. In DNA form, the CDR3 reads TGTGCCAGCAGCGCTACAGGGGGCGCAGGGGGCTACACCTTC. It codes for CASSATGGAGGYTF.

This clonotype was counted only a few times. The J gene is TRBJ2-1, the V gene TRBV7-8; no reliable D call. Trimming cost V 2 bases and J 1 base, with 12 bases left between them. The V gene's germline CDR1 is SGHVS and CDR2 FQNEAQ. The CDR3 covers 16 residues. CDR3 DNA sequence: TGTGCCAGCAGCTTAATGGCAGGATATTCCTACAATGAGCAGTTCTTC. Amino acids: CASSLMAGYSYNEQFF.